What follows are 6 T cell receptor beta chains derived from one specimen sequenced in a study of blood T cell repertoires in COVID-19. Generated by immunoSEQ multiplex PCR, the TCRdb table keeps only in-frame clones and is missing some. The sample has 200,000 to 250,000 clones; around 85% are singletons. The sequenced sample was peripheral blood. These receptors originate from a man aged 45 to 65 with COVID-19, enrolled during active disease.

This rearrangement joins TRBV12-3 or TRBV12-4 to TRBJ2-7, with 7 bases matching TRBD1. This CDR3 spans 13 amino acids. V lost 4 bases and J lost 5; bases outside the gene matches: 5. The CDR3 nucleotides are TGTGCCAGCAGTTCGGACAGGTATCACGAGCAGTACTTC. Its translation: CASSSDRYHEQYF.

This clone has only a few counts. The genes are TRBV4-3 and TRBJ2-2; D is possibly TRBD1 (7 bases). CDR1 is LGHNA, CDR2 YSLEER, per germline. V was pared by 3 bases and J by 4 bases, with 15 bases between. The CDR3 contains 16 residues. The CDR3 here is CASSHWRAGGTGELFF. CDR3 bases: TGCGCCAGCAGCCACTGGAGGGCAGGGGGCACCGGGGAGCTGTTTTTT.

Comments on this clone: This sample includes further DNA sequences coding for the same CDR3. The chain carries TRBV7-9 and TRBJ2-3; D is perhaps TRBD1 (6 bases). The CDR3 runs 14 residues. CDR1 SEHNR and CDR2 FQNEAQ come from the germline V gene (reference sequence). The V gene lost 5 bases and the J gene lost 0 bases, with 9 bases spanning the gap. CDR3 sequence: CASSLTGSTDTQYF. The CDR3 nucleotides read TGTGCCAGCAGCCTGACAGGCAGCACAGATACGCAGTATTTT.

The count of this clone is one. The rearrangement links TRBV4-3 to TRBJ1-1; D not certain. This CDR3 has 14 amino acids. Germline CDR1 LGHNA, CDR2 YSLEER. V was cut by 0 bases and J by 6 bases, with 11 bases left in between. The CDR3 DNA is TGCGCCAGCAGCCAAGATCGGGGAGGGTCTGAAGCTTTCTTT. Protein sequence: CASSQDRGGSEAFF.

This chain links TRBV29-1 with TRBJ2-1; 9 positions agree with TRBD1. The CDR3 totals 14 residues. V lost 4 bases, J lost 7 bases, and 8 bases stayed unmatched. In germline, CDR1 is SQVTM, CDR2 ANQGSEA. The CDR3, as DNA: TGCAGCGTTGCCCGATCGACAGGGGGAAATGAGCAGTTCTTC. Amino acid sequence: CSVARSTGGNEQFF.

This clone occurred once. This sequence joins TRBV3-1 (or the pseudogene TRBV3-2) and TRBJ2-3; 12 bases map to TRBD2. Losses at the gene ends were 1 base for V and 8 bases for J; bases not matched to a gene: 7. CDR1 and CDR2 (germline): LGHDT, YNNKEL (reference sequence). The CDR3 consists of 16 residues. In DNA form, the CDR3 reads TGTGCCAGCAGCCAAGGGACTAGCGGGGCCGAGGTTACGCAGTATTTT. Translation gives CASSQGTSGAEVTQYF.